These T cell receptor beta chains were read from a single sample in a study of siplizumab effects on memory and regulatory T cells. TCRdb's copy holds only in-frame clones and misses some; the assay was immunoSEQ multiplex PCR. The data contain more than 85,000 clones, roughly 94% of them singletons. Sequencing input: Tregs sorted from blood. The receptors stem from a human donor in good health. Both conserved end residues are part of each CDR3.

j_gene: TRBJ2-1
v_gene: TRBV6-4
CDR3aa: CASSDRVGEQFF

j_gene: TRBJ1-3
v_gene: TRBV28
CDR3aa: CASRPGQNSGNTIYF

j_gene: TRBJ2-2
v_gene: TRBV15
CDR3aa: CATSRGIAGVGTGELFF

j_gene: TRBJ1-1
v_gene: TRBV11-2
CDR3aa: CASSTSGGYTEAFF

j_gene: TRBJ2-5
v_gene: TRBV18
CDR3aa: CASSPYKVGGGETQYF

j_gene: TRBJ1-3
v_gene: TRBV19
CDR3aa: CASSIGLRENTIYF

j_gene: TRBJ1-1
v_gene: TRBV6-6
CDR3aa: CASGRGNTEAFF

j_gene: TRBJ1-6
v_gene: TRBV5-1
CDR3aa: CASSLAQENSPLHF

j_gene: TRBJ2-7
v_gene: TRBV5-1
CDR3aa: CASSLVAGSSYEQYF

j_gene: TRBJ2-7
v_gene: TRBV27
CDR3aa: CASSFSGSFYEQYF

j_gene: TRBJ2-7
v_gene: TRBV6-1
CDR3aa: CASSEIRGYEQYF

j_gene: TRBJ1-2
v_gene: TRBV27
CDR3aa: CASSSGHYRGNYGYTF

j_gene: TRBJ1-1
v_gene: TRBV18
CDR3aa: CASSGGATYAEAFF

j_gene: TRBJ2-3
v_gene: TRBV10-1
CDR3aa: CASSRTGGRDTQYF

j_gene: TRBJ1-3
v_gene: TRBV30
CDR3aa: CAWSVVTQGTIYF

j_gene: TRBJ1-5
v_gene: TRBV2
CDR3aa: CASSDSGLGQPQHF

j_gene: TRBJ2-1
v_gene: TRBV19
CDR3aa: CASKQYGTNEQFF

j_gene: TRBJ2-1
v_gene: TRBV11-2
CDR3aa: CASSPSRDREYNEQFF

j_gene: TRBJ1-3
v_gene: TRBV6-5
CDR3aa: CASSYQGRGNTIYF

j_gene: TRBJ2-1
v_gene: TRBV11-3
CDR3aa: CASSLGSGTSGDEQFF

j_gene: TRBJ2-1
v_gene: TRBV29-1
CDR3aa: CSVSLTKPTARDEQFF

j_gene: TRBJ1-3
v_gene: TRBV15
CDR3aa: CATSREGGGSGNTIYF

j_gene: TRBJ1-2
v_gene: TRBV7-9
CDR3aa: CASSSRSGGYTF

j_gene: TRBJ2-7
v_gene: TRBV28
CDR3aa: CASSLLGEVTYEQYF

j_gene: TRBJ1-3
v_gene: TRBV28
CDR3aa: CASSSFVVLGNTIYF

j_gene: TRBJ2-7
v_gene: TRBV6-5
CDR3aa: CASSYGGRTGDNEQYF

j_gene: TRBJ2-1
v_gene: TRBV2
CDR3aa: CASSVLRGFVYNEQFF

j_gene: TRBJ2-2
v_gene: TRBV6-5
CDR3aa: CASSLLAGGGELFF

j_gene: TRBJ2-1
v_gene: TRBV7-3
CDR3aa: CASSLETKRSYNEQFF

j_gene: TRBJ2-7
v_gene: TRBV27
CDR3aa: CASSLRSIPSGSSYEQYF

j_gene: TRBJ1-2
v_gene: TRBV18
CDR3aa: CASSKGLTPYGYTF

j_gene: TRBJ2-7
v_gene: TRBV5-1
CDR3aa: CASSTTRYEQYF

j_gene: TRBJ2-5
v_gene: TRBV2
CDR3aa: CASSEWSGSLKETQYF

j_gene: TRBJ2-1
v_gene: TRBV23-1
CDR3aa: CASPLREEDPYNEQFF

j_gene: TRBJ1-3
v_gene: TRBV5-4
CDR3aa: CASSYNTGGAGNTIYF

j_gene: TRBJ2-1
v_gene: TRBV15
CDR3aa: CATTQGPQSYNEQFF

j_gene: TRBJ1-1
v_gene: TRBV5-6
CDR3aa: CASSTTRNTEAFF

j_gene: TRBJ1-2
v_gene: TRBV6-5
CDR3aa: CASSYSRGANYGYTF

j_gene: TRBJ1-1
v_gene: TRBV9
CDR3aa: CASSPRILGTGKNTEAFF

j_gene: TRBJ1-2
v_gene: TRBV5-6
CDR3aa: CASSRDRVGGYTF

j_gene: TRBJ2-5
v_gene: TRBV19
CDR3aa: CASSRTGGVETQYF